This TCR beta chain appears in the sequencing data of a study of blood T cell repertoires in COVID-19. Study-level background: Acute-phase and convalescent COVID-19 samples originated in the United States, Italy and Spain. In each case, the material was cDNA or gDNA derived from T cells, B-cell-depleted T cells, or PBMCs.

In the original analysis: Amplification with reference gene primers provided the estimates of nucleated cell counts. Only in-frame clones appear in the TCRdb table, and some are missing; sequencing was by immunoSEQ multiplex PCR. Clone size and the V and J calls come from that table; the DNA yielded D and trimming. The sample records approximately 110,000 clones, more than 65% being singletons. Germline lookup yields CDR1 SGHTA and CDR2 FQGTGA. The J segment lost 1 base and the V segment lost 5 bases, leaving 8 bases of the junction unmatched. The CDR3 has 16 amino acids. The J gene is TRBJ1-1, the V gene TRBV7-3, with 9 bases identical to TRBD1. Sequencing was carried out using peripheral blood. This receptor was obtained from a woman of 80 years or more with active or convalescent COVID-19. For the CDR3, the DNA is TGTGCCAGCAGCCCCGGGACAGGGCATAAGAACACTGAAGCTTTCTTT. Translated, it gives CASSPGTGHKNTEAFF.